Below are 8 T cell receptor beta chains sequenced from a single sample in a study of T cells in Graves' hyperthyroidism and ophthalmopathy. Amplification targeted TCR beta CDR3 regions from RNA transcripts. First-round RT-PCR targeting the TCR CDR3 was performed with the HTBI primer set. From the multiplex PCR reads, TCRdb called clonotypes with MiXCR, one entry per CDR3 protein. The repertoire holds 560,000 or so distinct CDR3 sequences, with less than 20% as singletons. The sample comprised blood. Source of these receptors: a middle-aged man with Graves' ophthalmopathy.

The table lists this clonotype with many counts. The V call is TRBV2, the J call TRBJ1-1, with D perhaps TRBD1 (5 bases). V was cut by 4 bases and J by 1 base, with 10 bases left in between. The CDR3 length is 14 residues. Looked up from germline, CDR1 is SNHLY and CDR2 is FYNNEI. This CDR3 is CASSGGRRNTEAFF. The CDR3 DNA follows: TGTGCCAGCAGTGGGGGACGGAGGAACACTGAAGCTTTCTTT.

This clonotype came up a few times. The gene calls are TRBV18 and TRBJ1-1; 7 nucleotides match TRBD1. Germline CDR1 reads KGHSH; CDR2 reads LQKENI. This CDR3 has 13 amino acids. Trimming removed 3 bases from V and 4 bases from J; junction bases left unmatched: 2. CDR3 protein: CASSPDRVTEAFF. CDR3 coding DNA: TGTGCCAGCTCACCCGACAGGGTCACTGAAGCTTTCTTT.

In its sample, this clonotype was seen many times. The V and J genes are TRBV28 and TRBJ2-5, with D unclear. Germline CDR1 MDHEN, CDR2 SYDVKM. The V gene lost 7 bases and the J gene lost 5 bases, with 11 bases spanning the gap. The CDR3 consists of 12 residues. In DNA, the CDR3 is TGTGCCAGCACCGGGCCGGAGGAGACCCAGTACTTC. Residues: CASTGPEETQYF. Drawing the rest from reference TRBV28 and TRBJ2-5, the complete variable domain is DVKVTQSSRYLVKRTGEKVFLECVQDMDHENMFWYRQDPGLGLRLIYFSYDVKMKEKGDIPEGYSVSREKKERFSLILESASTNQTSMYLCASTGPEETQYFGPGTRLLVL.

This chain connects TRBV5-6 to TRBJ2-7; 8 bases map to TRBD1. CDR1 is SGHDT and CDR2 is YYEEEE in the germline V gene. V was pared by 4 bases and J by 0 bases, with 6 bases of the junction left unmatched. The CDR3 covers 15 residues. The CDR3 here is CASSPGQGFSYEQYF. CDR3 DNA sequence: TGTGCCAGCAGCCCCGGACAGGGTTTCTCCTACGAGCAGTACTTC.

This clonotype has more than one count but fewer than ten. This chain joins TRBV3-1 and TRBJ2-3; 10 bases align to TRBD2. Germline V gene data show CDR1 as LGHDT and CDR2 as YNNKEL (reference sequence). This CDR3 contains 20 residues. V lost 0 bases, J lost 2 bases, and 14 bases stayed unmatched. CDR3 nucleotide sequence: TGTGCCAGCAGCCAAGAAGGTAGTAGCGGGAGGCCCCTCTTCACAGATACGCAGTATTTT. Translating it yields CASSQEGSSGRPLFTDTQYF.

This clonotype was counted at least ten times. The chain recombines TRBV7-2 with TRBJ2-5; 12 nucleotides match TRBD2. The CDR3 is 17 amino acids. Germline V gene lookup returns CDR1 SGHTA and CDR2 FQGNSA. V lost 4 bases and J lost 6; bases outside the gene matches: 12. The CDR3 nucleotides read TGTGCCAGCAGCTCACCCGGGGCTAGCGGGAGGGGGAAGACCCAGTACTTC. Encoded protein: CASSSPGASGRGKTQYF. Using reference TRBV7-2 and TRBJ2-5 for the parts outside the CDR3, the full variable domain is GAGVSQSPSNKVTEKGKDVELRCDPISGHTALYWYRQSLGQGLEFLIYFQGNSAPDKSGLPSDRFSAERTGGSVSTLTIQRTQQEDSAVYLCASSSPGASGRGKTQYFGPGTRLLVL.

This clonotype appeared many times. The chain links TRBV11-2 to TRBJ1-6; D is ambiguous. V lost 2 bases to trimming and J lost 8 bases, with 4 bases between them. Germline V CDR1 and CDR2: SGHAT, FQNNGV. The CDR3 is 12 amino acids. In nucleotides, the CDR3 is TGTGCCAGCAGCTTAATGGATTCACCCCTCCACTTT. Protein: CASSLMDSPLHF.

The gene calls are TRBV11-3 and TRBJ2-7; 7 positions agree with TRBD1. The germline gives CDR1 SGHNT, CDR2 YENEEA. The V gene end was trimmed by 4 bases and the J gene end by 2 bases; junction bases not matched to a gene: 8. This CDR3 comprises 15 residues. The CDR3, as DNA: TGTGCCAGCAGCTCACGGACAGGTCCAACCTACGAGCAGTACTTC. Its translation: CASSSRTGPTYEQYF.